This TCR beta chain is from a study of T cell repertoires in cytomegalovirus infection. General observations from the study: Dominating the ex vivo response were HLA-C-restricted CMV-specific TCR beta clonotypes.

V lost 6 bases, J lost 5 bases, and 6 bases stayed unmatched. CDR3 size: 15 residues. Germline lookup yields CDR1 SGHDN and CDR2 FVKESK. MiXCR, run by TCRdb on the reads, gives a single entry per CDR3 protein. The sample lists about 300,000 distinct CDR3 sequences; around 10% were seen once. This clonotype was seen at least ten times. The antigen is not known. Sequencing was performed on PBMCs. The V gene is TRBV14, the J gene TRBJ2-2, with 10 positions matching TRBD2. The clonotype originates from a human donor in good health (CMV status not recorded). Some clones in this sample may be carry-over from other donors' samples. The CDR3 nucleotides are TGTGCCAGCAGTCACGGACTAGCGGTGACCGGGGAGCTGTTTTTT. Encoded protein: CASSHGLAVTGELFF.